This T cell receptor beta chain came from a study of cytomegalovirus exposure and HLA in healthy donors (dated by TCRdb to 2017 to 2019). For the study in its entirety: In an earlier analysis of several hundred of the donors, approximately 300 Gb of sequence data and about 110 million unique TCR beta sequences from 180 million or so T cells were reported. About 280 gigabases of sequencing data and roughly 81 million unique TCR sequences made up an early release that covered fewer than 650 HLA-typed donors. Of the 300 to 400 genotyped donors, approximately 82% fell in the genetic ancestry cluster associated with self-reported Caucasian donors. The study was designed to test whether signatures of past pathogen exposure could be identified by cataloging public T cell receptors. The T cell repertoires of under 750 subjects were profiled by immunosequencing and related to cytomegalovirus serostatus. A separate validation cohort of approximately 120 different subjects was used in addition to the approximately 700-subject first cohort. To predict cytomegalovirus infection status, the study brought together high-throughput TCR immunosequencing, statistical association of individual TCRs with disease status, and machine learning. A later analysis re-analyzed previously published TCR beta repertoires from roughly 630 donors and added high-resolution HLA genotyping to study TCR occurrence patterns. The later analysis used no new phenotypic data to find candidate immune exposures, relying instead on TCR beta sequences and their occurrence across donors. An earlier analysis of some 500 of the donors applied high-throughput TCR beta sequencing to assess whether each TCR beta V gene segment acted as functional or pseudogenic. Donor age, sex, ethnicity and CMV serostatus were compiled together with the repertoire data. A later genetic analysis used genome-wide SNP genotypes for about 65% of the 666 donors, treating that subset as a discovery cohort. All discovery cohort repertoires had been generated on a single sequencing platform. HLA typing covered class I and class II loci at four-digit resolution. The number of typed donors differed by locus: about 629-630 for A, B, C, DRB1 and DQB1; 500 to 550 for DQA1; approximately 610 for DPA1; and about 450 for DPB1. A handful of DR-DQ haplotypes were handled as single units for association and clustering because linkage in the cohort was strong. Across 398 genotyped donors of the cohort, an average of roughly 250,000 unique TCR beta nucleotide sequences per donor were sequenced, and 15% to 20% of those sequences were non-productive. Results the study describes overall, beyond this receptor: According to a later analysis, parvovirus B19, influenza, CMV and Epstein-Barr virus appeared linked to several top co-occurrence clusters. A later analysis found that TCR association rates varied across HLA loci, with DRB1 alleles showing the most associated TCRs and HLA-C alleles the fewest. According to a later genetic analysis, donors in an Asian-associated ancestry cluster had fewer N-insertions in productive TCRs than the approximately 670-donor mean. A further reported finding was that TCR beta sequences accurately predicted the HLA-A and HLA-B alleles for most subjects in the first cohort. The only immune exposure information available for the cohort was CMV serostatus. In a later genetic analysis, a missense DCLRE1C variant was associated with V-gene and J-gene trimming of TCR beta chains, and the association was replicated in an independent cohort. In the study, approximately 150 TCR beta chains were listed as associated with cytomegalovirus. In this cohort, only TCR beta chains were sequenced, and detectable features were limited by the absence of alpha or paired-chain data. In an earlier analysis of 587 of the donors, most TCR beta V segments appeared in productive rearrangements about 87% or about 30% of the time, broadly matching IMGT annotations. The authors suggested that the approach could potentially be generalized to other disease states and immunological phenotypes. Across donors, most TCR sequences were observed very rarely, whereas some public TCRs were present in many individuals. A group of highly shared sequence variants was considered likely to be a technical artifact of the sequencing pipeline. The 87-base-pair reads could not distinguish some IMGT-functional V segments, including TRBV6-2 and TRBV6-3, so those segments were excluded. Sequencing depth was assumed to be roughly uniform across donors in the presence/absence analyses, though that assumption may not hold. Because counts were too low, some 17 rarely observed V segments, including chromosome 9 orphons, were excluded from the earlier analysis of several hundred of the donors. Compared with equally common non-associated chains, HLA-associated TCR beta chains in a later analysis were more clonally expanded and had lower generation probabilities. In a later analysis, some 17,000 TCR beta sequences were associated with specific HLA alleles at a false discovery rate of 0.05. Most CMV-associated TCR beta chains appeared to be HLA-restricted in a later analysis, and the HLA associations seemed to be driven largely by CMV exposure. Three of the identified cytomegalovirus-associated TCR beta chains were confirmed in vitro to be specific for cytomegalovirus antigens. Linkage disequilibrium might explain the correlated functional status among segregating V segments, but an unknown experimental factor could not be excluded. Because HLA typing was unavailable for some donors at each locus, only the typed subset was used in association tests. The classifier was reported to diagnose cytomegalovirus status with high specificity and sensitivity in both the original and validation cohorts. Assigning TCR associations to individual alleles was difficult when HLA alleles, especially DR and DQ, strongly co-occurred.

The cohort was made up of roughly 670 healthy bone marrow donors. At the time of sampling, every cohort member was nominally healthy, though immune exposures that went unrecorded were likely present. The donor was CMV seropositive and belonged to the group of about 290 seropositive cohort members. A peripheral blood sample was provided by each donor, and peripheral blood mononuclear cells were used for TCR beta sequencing. The Qiagen DNeasy Blood Extraction Kit was used to extract genomic DNA from the blood cell samples. The germline V gene encodes CDR1 MNHEY and CDR2 SMNVEV (reference sequence). Ends trimmed: V by 5 bases, J by 6 bases; bases unmatched to a gene: 8. The CDR3, cysteine through phenylalanine, is 15 amino acids long. Just CDR3 DNA is preserved here, 45 bases in frame from base 1. The library was made by the immunoSEQ multiplex PCR assay. For the multiplex PCR, a mixture combining 60 forward primers for TCR Vbeta segments and 13 reverse primers for TCR Jbeta segments was used. Amplification of the CDR3 region of rearranged TCR beta genes was performed with a multiplex PCR assay on genomic DNA. Amplified TCR beta libraries were sequenced as 87-base-pair reads on the Illumina HiSeq System. For the original study's pipeline: A later analysis counted some 74 million unique TCR beta chains across the 550 to 800 repertoires, and about 10 million of these chains were shared by at least two donors. A nearest-neighbor algorithm error-corrected the raw reads and collapsed the reads into unique sequences, merging closely related sequences to remove PCR and sequencing errors. Alignment of CDR3 sequences to IMGT reference sequences was used to assign V, D and J gene segments. For a sequence to be retained, at least a six-nucleotide match to both a V gene segment and a J gene segment was required. Rearrangements were classified as productive when the CDR3 lacked stop codons and remained in frame with V and J, and all other rearrangements were classified as non-productive. Following IMGT convention, CDR3 was defined as the stretch from the second conserved V-encoded cysteine up to the conserved J-encoded phenylalanine. The earlier analysis of about 570 of the donors excluded any sequence lacking an unambiguous match to a single V gene segment. An earlier analysis of approximately 590 of the donors called V segments functional above 56.7% productive rearrangements and segregating when the between-donor standard deviation exceeded 5%. To diagnose cytomegalovirus status from the catalog of TCR beta chain sequences, a statistical classification framework was built. A later analysis assigned V and J genes by comparing TCR nucleotide sequences with IMGT/GENE-DB human TR gene sequences. In a later analysis, CDR3 sequences and most-parsimonious VDJ recombination scenarios were assigned using the TCRdist pipeline. In a later analysis, every TCR beta chain was defined by the combination of its CDR3 amino acid sequence and its V-gene family, and reads without a unique V-gene family were dropped. A later analysis removed 592 highly shared, low-generation-probability nucleotide sequences to deal with suspected cross-contamination and a sequencing artifact. In a later analysis, a clonal expansion index for each public chain was calculated from normalized within-repertoire ranks of inferred template counts. Generation probabilities in a later analysis came from a VDJ recombination model fitted to out-of-frame rearrangements, and those results were checked against IGoR. In a later analysis, hypergeometric tests were used to score TCR-TCR, TCR-HLA and TCR-CMV co-occurrence, with a repertoire-size bias correction applied to TCR pairs. A later analysis estimated false discovery rates by permuting HLA or CMV assignments 20 times. In a later analysis, co-occurring TCRs were grouped using DBSCAN, and TCRdist sequence similarity was added for clustering within HLA-allele-positive subsets. Co-occurrence clustering excluded repertoires with fewer than 30,000 or more than 120,000 public chains, plus five with anomalous nucleotide sharing. In its TCRdb copy, this immuneACCESS table keeps in-frame sequences only and misses some clones. Where compared with another copy, unresolved V genes explain less than half of these, and the others have no known cause. V, J and clone size derive from that table, while D and trimming were established from the DNA sequence. The sample table records roughly 180,000 clones; approximately 84% of these occur just once. 5% to 6% of the sample belongs to the ten largest clones.

As regards this clone: Its antigen is unknown. No much larger clone exists at a distance of one base, and base qualities are not known.

This clonotype originated in a woman in her 30s in good health and CMV-seropositive. Recombination connected TRBV27 to TRBJ2-1, with TRBD1 matching 9 junction bases. Sequencing used PBMCs. The DNA sequence reads TGTGCCAGCAGTCCCCGGAGGGACAGGGTCAATGAGCAGTTCTTC. Its translation is CASSPRRDRVNEQFF.